The 11 T cell receptor beta chains given below trace back to one sample, sequenced in a study of PD-1 blockade in classical Hodgkin lymphoma. The assay was immunoSEQ multiplex PCR, and TCRdb's table has in-frame clones only and misses some. The data show 15,000 to 20,000 clones, 90% seen once. Documented time point: newly diagnosed, previously untreated cHL patient sample. The sample consisted of peripheral blood mononuclear cells (PBMCs). These receptors were obtained from a human donor with classical Hodgkin lymphoma.

The rearrangement joins TRBV29-1 to TRBJ2-3; possible D gene TRBD2, 5 bases. The CDR3 spans 14 residues. Germline V gene data show CDR1 as SQVTM and CDR2 as ANQGSEA. Trimming took 8 bases from V and 1 from J, leaving 16 bases between them. CDR3: CSCKVFGGTDTQYF. The CDR3 coding sequence is TGCAGCTGTAAAGTCTTCGGGGGCACAGATACGCAGTATTTT.

The chain combines TRBV27 with TRBJ1-5; 9 bases agree with TRBD1. CDR1 is MNHEY, CDR2 SMNVEV, per germline (reference sequence). The CDR3 is 12 residues long. Losses at the gene ends were 6 bases for V and 7 bases for J; bases not matched to a gene: 1. As DNA, the CDR3 is TGTGCCAGCAGGACAGGGGGACAGCCCCAGCATTTT. It yields the protein CASRTGGQPQHF.

The rearrangement joins TRBV9 to TRBJ1-1; unclear D gene. Germline assignment: CDR1 SGDLS and CDR2 YYNGEE. Trimming stripped 0 bases from V and 8 bases from J, with 11 bases between. This CDR3 spans 13 amino acids. For the CDR3, the DNA is TGTGCCAGCAGCGTAGATCCCGGGTCGGAAGCTTTCTTT. Residues: CASSVDPGSEAFF.

The chain combines TRBV27 with TRBJ1-2, with a tentative D call TRBD1 (6 bases). Trimming pared 3 bases from V and 14 bases from J, leaving 31 bases between. Germline V gene data show CDR1 as MNHEY and CDR2 as SMNVEV (reference sequence). The CDR3 runs to 17 residues. Here the CDR3 reads CASSFRALLDRYGYETF. The CDR3 region has the DNA TGTGCCAGCAGTTTTCGGGCCCTCCTGGACAGATATGGCTACGAGACCTTC.

The rearrangement uses TRBV10-3 and TRBJ2-1; either TRBD1 or TRBD2 may supply D (6 bases each). The CDR3 sequence is 14 residues long. From germline, CDR1 is ENHRY and CDR2 SYGVKD. V was pared by 6 bases and J by 8 bases, with 17 bases between. CDR3 loop: CAISQERRGDEQFF. In nucleotides, the CDR3 is TGTGCCATCAGCCAGGAGCGGAGGGGGGATGAGCAGTTCTTC.

The V and J genes are TRBV5-1 and TRBJ2-5; 9 bases agree with TRBD2. The ends lost 2 bases at V and 6 bases at J; junction bases unmatched: 2. The CDR3 extends over 13 amino acids. CDR1 SGHRS and CDR2 YFSETQ come from the germline V gene. DNA of the CDR3: TGCGCCAGCAGCTTTAGCGGGAGTAAGACCCAGTACTTC. The encoded protein is CASSFSGSKTQYF.

The chain uses TRBV6-5 and TRBJ1-1; 10 nucleotides agree with TRBD1. The CDR3 covers 13 residues. V dropped 6 bases and J dropped 5; count of bases not matched to a gene: 3. The germline V gene has CDR1 MNHEY and CDR2 SVGAGI. CDR3 nucleotide sequence: TGTGCCAGCAGCTGGGGACAGGGGACTGAAGCTTTCTTT. Translated: CASSWGQGTEAFF.

This chain connects TRBV12-5 to TRBJ1-1; 7 bases align to TRBD1. V dropped 4 bases and J dropped 7; count of bases not matched to a gene: 0. This CDR3 contains 11 residues. CDR1 is LGHNT, CDR2 FRNRAP, per germline. The DNA of the CDR3 is TGTGCTAGTGGTTGGGACAGTGAAGCTTTCTTT. This encodes CASGWDSEAFF.

This chain uses TRBV7-6 with TRBJ2-3, with TRBD2 identical over 12 bases. The CDR3 spans 15 residues. After removal of 3 bases from V and 6 bases from J, the junction contained 4 bases not matched to a gene. Germline V lookup: CDR1 SGHVS, CDR2 FNYEAQ. The CDR3 nucleotides read TGTGCCAGCAGCTTTAGTACTAGCGGGAGGGATACGCAGTATTTT. Translating gives CASSFSTSGRDTQYF.

This chain uses TRBV10-1 with TRBJ1-3, with D uncertain. The germline gives CDR1 WNHNN, CDR2 SYGVQD (reference sequence). V lost 0 bases and J lost 0, with 6 bases in between. CDR3 size: 15 residues. CDR3 protein: CASSESESSGNTIYF. The CDR3 DNA reads as TGCGCCAGCAGTGAGTCGGAGAGCTCTGGAAACACCATATATTTT.

The sample holds one count of this clone. V gene TRBV6-5 combines with J gene TRBJ1-2; D unresolved. Per the germline V gene, CDR1 is MNHEY and CDR2 is SVGAGI. The CDR3 sequence is 12 residues long. Trimming pared 5 bases from V and 1 base from J, leaving 5 bases between. CDR3 DNA sequence: TGTGCCAGCAGTCGACTTAACTATGGCTACACCTTC. It encodes CASSRLNYGYTF.